This TCR beta chain came from a study of prognosis after radiotherapy for stage I lung cancer. The genomic DNA TCR beta CDR3 region underwent two rounds of multiplex PCR. Gene-specific TRBV and TRBJ primers were used in PCR round one. TCRdb re-called the multiplex PCR reads with MiXCR, one entry per CDR3 protein. The sample lists around 13,000 distinct CDR3 sequences; roughly 43% were seen once. Trimming pared 3 bases from V and 8 bases from J, leaving 11 bases between. Per the germline V gene, CDR1 is MDHEN and CDR2 is SYDVKM. The CDR3 runs 14 residues. This clonotype originated in a donor over 45 with non-small cell lung cancer. The input for sequencing was PBMCs, taken before or after stereotactic body radiation therapy (not recorded which). The V gene is TRBV28, the J gene TRBJ1-6, with unresolved D. CDR3 protein: CASSLNPSDSPLHF. Written as DNA, the CDR3 is TGTGCCAGCAGTTTGAACCCTTCAGATTCACCCCTCCACTTT.